Listed below are T cell receptor beta chains from one sample, sequenced in a study of blood T cells in healthy people across ages. TCRdb called the 5' RACE reads again in MiXCR, with one record for every CDR3 protein. Of over 300,000 distinct CDR3 sequences listed, about half are singletons. The sample consisted of blood. The receptor source for this set is a man in his sixties in good health. Each CDR3 is given with its conserved first and last residue. A D gene is named only where the DNA matches it firmly. Size is omitted from some rows. Given values are once, few, many or a class for expanded clones.

j_call,d_call,v_call,clone_size,cdr3_nt,cdr3_aa
TRBJ1-1,TRBD1,TRBV19,.,TGTGCCAGTAGTACAATCGGGACAGTGAACACTGAAGCTTTCTTT,CASSTIGTVNTEAFF
TRBJ1-2,.,TRBV6-2/TRBV6-3,.,TGTGCCAGCAGTCTACTACCCCACTATGGCTACACCTTC,CASSLLPHYGYTF
TRBJ1-4,.,TRBV2,.,TGTGCCAGCAAAAGCCAAACCGAGATTAATGAAAAACTGTTTTTT,CASKSQTEINEKLFF
TRBJ2-5,.,TRBV3-1,.,TGTGCCAGCAGCCATTCCCATACGGGACCCGAGACCCAGTACTTC,CASSHSHTGPETQYF
TRBJ2-7,TRBD2,TRBV20-1,.,TGCAGTCAAAGAGGAGGGAGGGCCGTCTCCGCCTACGAGCAGTACTTC,CSQRGGRAVSAYEQYF
TRBJ1-6,.,TRBV30,few,TGTGCCTGGAGTGTAAAGAGCTCCTATAATTCACCCCTCCACTTT,CAWSVKSSYNSPLHF
TRBJ2-7,TRBD1,TRBV11-1,few,TGTGCCAGCAGCACGGGACAGGGAAGAAGCGAGCAGTACTTC,CASSTGQGRSEQYF
TRBJ2-5,TRBD2,TRBV14,few,TGTGCCAGCGGGGGCTCCTCGGGACTAGCGGGACAAGAGACCCAGTACTTC,CASGGSSGLAGQETQYF
TRBJ2-3,.,TRBV3-1,.,TGTGCCAGCAGCGACGGGGGCCCCGGGCCCACAGATACGCAGTATTTT,CASSDGGPGPTDTQYF
TRBJ2-7,.,TRBV20-1,few,TGCAGTGCCGACAACCAGGGTTCGAGGGAGCAGTACTTC,CSADNQGSREQYF
TRBJ1-6,.,TRBV9,.,TGTGCCAGCAGCGTAGATGGGACATATAATTCACCCCTCCACTTT,CASSVDGTYNSPLHF
TRBJ1-5,.,TRBV6-5,.,TGTACCAGCAGTTACGACGGGTATCAGCCCCAGCATTTT,CTSSYDGYQPQHF
TRBJ1-5,.,TRBV5-6,.,TGTGCCAGCAGCCAGCTGACAGCTAATCAGCCCCAGCATTTT,CASSQLTANQPQHF
TRBJ2-7,.,TRBV20-1,few,TGCAGTGCTCGCCGTCGGGGGGCTGGCTCCTACGAGCAGTACTTC,CSARRRGAGSYEQYF
TRBJ2-7,TRBD1,TRBV7-2,.,TGTGCCAGCAGCATACCGGGACAGGGAAAGAACGAGCGGTACTTC,CASSIPGQGKNERYF
TRBJ2-5,.,TRBV12-3/TRBV12-4,.,TGTGCCAGCAGCCGGCCAGGGAAAGAGCAGTACTTC,CASSRPGKEQYF